This TCR beta chain was retrieved from a study of blood T cell repertoires in COVID-19. CDR1 and CDR2 from the germline V gene are LGHNA and YNFKEQ. Trimming removed 2 bases at V and 3 bases at J, with 16 bases between. This CDR3 is 16 amino acids long. Clones were read by immunoSEQ multiplex PCR, and TCRdb kept only the in-frame ones, dropping some. The sample has some 110,000 clones; 87% are singletons. This sequence was found in a man between 50 and 59 years old with acute or convalescent COVID-19. The chain uses TRBV4-2 and TRBJ1-1; D unresolved. The sample taken for sequencing was peripheral blood. Written as DNA, the CDR3 is TGTGCCAGCAGCCAACTAGCCCTAGGCGGTGACACTGAAGCTTTCTTT. It codes for CASSQLALGGDTEAFF.